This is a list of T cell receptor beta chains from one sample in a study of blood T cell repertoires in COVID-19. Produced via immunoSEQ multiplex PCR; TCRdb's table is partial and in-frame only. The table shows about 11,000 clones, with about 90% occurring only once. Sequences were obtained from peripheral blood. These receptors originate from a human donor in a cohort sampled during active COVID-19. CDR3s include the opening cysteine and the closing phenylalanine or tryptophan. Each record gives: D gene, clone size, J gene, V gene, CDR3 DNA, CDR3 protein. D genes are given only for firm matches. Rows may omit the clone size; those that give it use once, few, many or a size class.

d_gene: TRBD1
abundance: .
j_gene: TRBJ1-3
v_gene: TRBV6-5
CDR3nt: TGTGCCAGCAGTTTCCGACAGGGGTCCTCTGGAAACACCATATATTTT
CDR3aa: CASSFRQGSSGNTIYF

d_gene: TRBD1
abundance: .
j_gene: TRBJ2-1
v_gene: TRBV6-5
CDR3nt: TGTGCCAGCACCGGGGCGGGCAGGGGGTGGGATGAGCAGTTCTTC
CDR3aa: CASTGAGRGWDEQFF

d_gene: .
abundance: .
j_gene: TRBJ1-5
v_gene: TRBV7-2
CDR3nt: TGTGCCAGCGGTGAGGGCGGCAATCAGCCCCAGCATTTT
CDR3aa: CASGEGGNQPQHF

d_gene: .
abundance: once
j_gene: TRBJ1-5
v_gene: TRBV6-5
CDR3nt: TGTGCCAGCAGTATACTGAGACAGCCCCAGCATTTT
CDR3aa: CASSILRQPQHF

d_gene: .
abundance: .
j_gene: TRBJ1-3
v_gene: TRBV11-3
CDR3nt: TGTGCCAGCAGCTTAGGCTTCGGGGGGCTCCGCTCTGGAAACACCATATATTTT
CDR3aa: CASSLGFGGLRSGNTIYF

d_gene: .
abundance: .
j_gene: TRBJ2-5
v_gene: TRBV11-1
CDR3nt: TGTGCCAGCAGCTTAGGGGCCCAAGAGACCCAGTACTTC
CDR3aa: CASSLGAQETQYF

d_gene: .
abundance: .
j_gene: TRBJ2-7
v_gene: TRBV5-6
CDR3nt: TGTGCCAGCAGCTCCGGACAGGAGCAGTACTTC
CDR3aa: CASSSGQEQYF

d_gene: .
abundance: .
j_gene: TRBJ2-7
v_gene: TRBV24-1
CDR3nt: TGTGCCACCAGTGGGGGCCCGGCAGGGTGGCGCGAGCAGTACTTC
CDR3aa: CATSGGPAGWREQYF

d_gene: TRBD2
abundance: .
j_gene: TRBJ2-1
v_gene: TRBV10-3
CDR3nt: TGTGCCATCAGTGAGTCGACGTCCCTAGCGGGGGGGGGCTACAATGAGCAGTTCTTC
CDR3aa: CAISESTSLAGGGYNEQFF

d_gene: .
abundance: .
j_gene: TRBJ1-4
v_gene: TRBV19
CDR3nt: TGTGCCAGTAGTTCGTACAGGGTAGGAGGAGAAAAACTGTTTTTT
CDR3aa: CASSSYRVGGEKLFF

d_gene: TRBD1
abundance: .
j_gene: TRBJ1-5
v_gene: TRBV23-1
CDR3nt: TGCGCCAGCAGTCAATCGAGGGACAGGAGCTTGGATCAGCCCCAGCATTTT
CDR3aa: CASSQSRDRSLDQPQHF

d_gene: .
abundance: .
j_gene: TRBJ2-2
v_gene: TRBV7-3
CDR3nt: TGTGCCAGCAGCGCGACACACACCGGGGAGCTGTTTTTT
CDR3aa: CASSATHTGELFF

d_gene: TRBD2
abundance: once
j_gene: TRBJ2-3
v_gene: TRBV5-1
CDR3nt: TGCGCCAGCAGCCGGCTGTCTAGCGGGGCCACAGATACGCAGTATTTT
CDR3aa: CASSRLSSGATDTQYF

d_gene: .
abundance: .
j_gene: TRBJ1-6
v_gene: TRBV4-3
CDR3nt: TGCGCCAGCAGCCAAGTTGAGGATTCACCCCTCCACTTT
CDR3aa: CASSQVEDSPLHF

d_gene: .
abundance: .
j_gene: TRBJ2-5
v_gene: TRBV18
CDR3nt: TGTGCCAGCTCACCAGTGTTTGCGGGCGCCAACCAAGAGACCCAGTACTTC
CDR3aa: CASSPVFAGANQETQYF

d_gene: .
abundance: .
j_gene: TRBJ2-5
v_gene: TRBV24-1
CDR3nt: TGTGCCACCAGTGATGGGGGCCGGGGTCAAGAGACCCAGTACTTC
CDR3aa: CATSDGGRGQETQYF

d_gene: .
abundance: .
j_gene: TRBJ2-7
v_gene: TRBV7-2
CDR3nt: TGTGCCAGCAGCCTGGGGCCAGGGGCTAGGGACGAGCAGTACTTC
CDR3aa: CASSLGPGARDEQYF

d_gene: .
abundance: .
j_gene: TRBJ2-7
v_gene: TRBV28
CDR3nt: TGTGCCAGCAGTTTAGGGGGACTCCCTACACCCTACGAGCAGTACTTC
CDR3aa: CASSLGGLPTPYEQYF

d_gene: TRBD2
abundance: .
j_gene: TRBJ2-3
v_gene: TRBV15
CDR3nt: TGTGCCACCAGCAGTACTAGCGGGGCTACAGATACGCAGTATTTT
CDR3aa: CATSSTSGATDTQYF

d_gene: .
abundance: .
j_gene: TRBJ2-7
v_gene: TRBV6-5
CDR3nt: TGTGCCGGCGGGGCGGTCAACTCCTACGAGCAGTACTTC
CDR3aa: CAGGAVNSYEQYF

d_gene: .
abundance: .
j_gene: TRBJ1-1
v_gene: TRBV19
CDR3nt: TGTGCCAGACGGGAGCGGGCCACTGAAGCTTTCTTT
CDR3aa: CARRERATEAFF

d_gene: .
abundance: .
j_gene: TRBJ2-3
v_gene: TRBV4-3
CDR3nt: TGCGCCAGCAGCAGGCTAGGCACGGCCGCAGATACGCAGTATTTT
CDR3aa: CASSRLGTAADTQYF

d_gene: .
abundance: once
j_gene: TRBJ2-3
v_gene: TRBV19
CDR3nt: TGTGCCAGTAGGCAGTCGGGTGATACGCAGTATTTT
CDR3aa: CASRQSGDTQYF

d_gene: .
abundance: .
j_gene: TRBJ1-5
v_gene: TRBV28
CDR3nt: TGTGCCAGCAGCCGAAGGGGTGGCAATCAGCCCCAGCATTTT
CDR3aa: CASSRRGGNQPQHF

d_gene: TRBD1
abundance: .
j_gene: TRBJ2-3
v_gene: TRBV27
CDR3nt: TGTGCCAGCAGTTTTGGGACAGGGGGTAGAGGTACGCAGTATTTT
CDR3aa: CASSFGTGGRGTQYF

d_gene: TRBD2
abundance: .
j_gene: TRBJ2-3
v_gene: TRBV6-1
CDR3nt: TGTGCCAGCAGTGAGCGGGGGGGATACCCCGATACGCAGTATTTT
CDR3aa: CASSERGGYPDTQYF

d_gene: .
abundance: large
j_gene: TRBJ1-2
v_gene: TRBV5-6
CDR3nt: TGTGCCAGCAGCGAACACTACTCGGGCTACACCTTC
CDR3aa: CASSEHYSGYTF

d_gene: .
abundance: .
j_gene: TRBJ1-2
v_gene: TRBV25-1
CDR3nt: TGTGCCAGCTCCCTAGGGGGGGTAGGTGGCTACACCTTC
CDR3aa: CASSLGGVGGYTF

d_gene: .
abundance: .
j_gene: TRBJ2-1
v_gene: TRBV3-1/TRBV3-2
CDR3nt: TGTGCCAGCAGCCAACCGGACAGTGGAATCCATGAGCAGTTCTTC
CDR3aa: CASSQPDSGIHEQFF

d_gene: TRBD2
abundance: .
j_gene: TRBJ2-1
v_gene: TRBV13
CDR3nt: TGTGCCAGCAGCTTAGCTAGCGGGACCTACAATGAGCAGTTCTTC
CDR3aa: CASSLASGTYNEQFF

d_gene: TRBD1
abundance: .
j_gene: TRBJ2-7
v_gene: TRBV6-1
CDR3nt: TGTGCCAGCAGTGACCAACGCCGGGACAGGCCCTGCTTC
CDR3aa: CASSDQRRDRPCF

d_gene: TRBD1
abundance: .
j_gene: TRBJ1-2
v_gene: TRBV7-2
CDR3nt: TGTGCCAGCTACCGTTGGGACAGGGGACATGGCTACACCTTC
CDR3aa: CASYRWDRGHGYTF

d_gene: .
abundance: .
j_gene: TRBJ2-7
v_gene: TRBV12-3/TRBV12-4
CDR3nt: TGTGCCAGCAGTTTTAGAGGCTACGAGCAGTACTTC
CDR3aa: CASSFRGYEQYF

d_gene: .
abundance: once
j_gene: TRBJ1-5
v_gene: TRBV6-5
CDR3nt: TGTGCCAGCAGTTACTCCTTAAGGGGTAATCAGCCCCAGCATTTT
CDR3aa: CASSYSLRGNQPQHF

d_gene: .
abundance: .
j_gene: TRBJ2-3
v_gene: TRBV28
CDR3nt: TGTGCCAGCAGTTTAGAGGTCGGGGGATTCACAGATACGCAATATTTT
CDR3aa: CASSLEVGGFTDTQYF

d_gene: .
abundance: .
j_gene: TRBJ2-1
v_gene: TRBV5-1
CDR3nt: TGCGCCAGCAGCTTGACTATTAGCTACAATGAGCAGTTCTTC
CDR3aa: CASSLTISYNEQFF

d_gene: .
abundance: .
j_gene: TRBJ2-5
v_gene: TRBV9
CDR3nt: TGTGCCAGCAGCGTAGGAACCGCGGCCTACCAAGAGACCCAGTACTTC
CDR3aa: CASSVGTAAYQETQYF

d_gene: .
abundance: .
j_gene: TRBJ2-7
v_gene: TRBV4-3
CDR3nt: TGCGCCAGCAGCCAAGATCGCTCCAGGGTCTACGAGCAGTACTTC
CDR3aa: CASSQDRSRVYEQYF

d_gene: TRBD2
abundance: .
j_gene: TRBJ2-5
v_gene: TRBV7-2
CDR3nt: TGTGCCAGCAGCTCGCGGGGGGTTGAAGAGACCCAGTACTTC
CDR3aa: CASSSRGVEETQYF

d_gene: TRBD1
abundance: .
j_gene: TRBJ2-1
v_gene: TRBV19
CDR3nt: TGTGCCAGTAGTATGGGCAGGGGGAGCGATGAGCAGTTCTTC
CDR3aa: CASSMGRGSDEQFF

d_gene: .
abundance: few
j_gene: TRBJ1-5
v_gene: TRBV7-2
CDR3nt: TGTGCCAGCAGCCTGGGGGGTGGGGCGGTTGGGAATCAGCCCCAGCATTTT
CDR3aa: CASSLGGGAVGNQPQHF

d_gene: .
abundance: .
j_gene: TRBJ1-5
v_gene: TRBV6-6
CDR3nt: TGTGCCAGCAGTTACAGATATGGAGCGGGTTCCCAGCCCCAGCATTTT
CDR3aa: CASSYRYGAGSQPQHF

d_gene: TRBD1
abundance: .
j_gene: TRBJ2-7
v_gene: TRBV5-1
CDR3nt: TGCGCCAGCAGCTCTCGGGACAGGCCGGTTGAGCAGTACTTC
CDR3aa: CASSSRDRPVEQYF

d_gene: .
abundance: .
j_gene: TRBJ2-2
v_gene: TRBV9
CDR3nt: TGTGCCAGCAGCGGGAACCCGGGAGTGAACACCGGGGAGCTGTTTTTT
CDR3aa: CASSGNPGVNTGELFF

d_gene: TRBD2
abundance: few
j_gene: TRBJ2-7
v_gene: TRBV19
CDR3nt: TGTGCCAGTAGTCCCCTAGCGGGGGGCCCCTACGAGCAGTACTTC
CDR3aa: CASSPLAGGPYEQYF

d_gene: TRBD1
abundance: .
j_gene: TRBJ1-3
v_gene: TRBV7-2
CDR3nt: TGTGCCAGCAGCAACACCGGGACAGGCTCTGGAAACACCATATATTTT
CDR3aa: CASSNTGTGSGNTIYF

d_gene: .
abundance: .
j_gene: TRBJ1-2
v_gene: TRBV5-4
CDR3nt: TGTGCCAGCAGTTCCCGGGACATAAGTAACTATGGCTACACCTTC
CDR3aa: CASSSRDISNYGYTF

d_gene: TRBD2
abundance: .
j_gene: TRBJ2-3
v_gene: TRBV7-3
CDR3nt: TGTGCCAGCAGCTTACTAGCGGGGACAACAGATACGCAGTATTTT
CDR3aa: CASSLLAGTTDTQYF

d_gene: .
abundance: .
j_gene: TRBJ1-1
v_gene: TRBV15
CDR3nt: TGTGCCACCAGCAGAGATCGGACTGAAGCTTTCTTT
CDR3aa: CATSRDRTEAFF

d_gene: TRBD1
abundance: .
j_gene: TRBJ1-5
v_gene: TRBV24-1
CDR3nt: TGTGCCACCGGGACAGGGGGAGCAAGCAATCAGCCCCAGCATTTT
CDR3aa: CATGTGGASNQPQHF

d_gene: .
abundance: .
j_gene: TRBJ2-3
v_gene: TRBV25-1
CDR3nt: TGTGCCAGCAGTGACCGGGACATTCGGCTCTCAGATACGCAGTATTTT
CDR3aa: CASSDRDIRLSDTQYF

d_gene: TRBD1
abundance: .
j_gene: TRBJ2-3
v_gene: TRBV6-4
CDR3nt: TGTGCCAGCAGTCCCGGGACAGGAGGCACAGATACGCAGTATTTT
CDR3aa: CASSPGTGGTDTQYF

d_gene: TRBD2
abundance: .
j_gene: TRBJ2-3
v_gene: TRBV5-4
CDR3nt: TGTGCCAGCAGCTTAATCCTCACTAGCGATAGCACAGATACGCAGTATTTT
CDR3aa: CASSLILTSDSTDTQYF

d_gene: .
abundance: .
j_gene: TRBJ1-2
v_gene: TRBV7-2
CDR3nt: TGTGCCAGCAGCACACAGGGACGAGGCGGCTACACCTTC
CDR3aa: CASSTQGRGGYTF

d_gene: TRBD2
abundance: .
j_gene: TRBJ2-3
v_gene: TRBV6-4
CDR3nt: TGTGCCAGCACCCCGACTAGCGGAAGCACAGATACGCAGTATTTT
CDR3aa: CASTPTSGSTDTQYF